This is a list of T cell receptor beta chains from one sample in a study of response to subunit inactivated influenza vaccine. TCRdb re-called the RT-PCR reads through MiXCR, storing one row per CDR3 protein. The sample includes about 650,000 distinct CDR3 sequences, approximately 14% of them seen just once. The source was PBMCs from blood, collected 14 to 15 days before vaccination. The receptors shown here come from a man aged 45-60 years who received an inactivated influenza vaccine. The CDR3 runs from the conserved cysteine through the conserved F or W. A D gene is named only where the DNA matches it firmly. Size tells how often a clone was seen (once, few, many) or the class of an expanded clone, and some rows leave it out.

>TRBJ1-2|TRBV2|few|NA
CASSELRSRGYTF
TGTGCCAGCAGTGAATTAAGGTCGCGGGGCTACACCTTC
>TRBJ2-3|TRBV5-1|NA|NA
CASSLVTGFTDTQYF
TGCGCCAGCAGCTTGGTTACAGGGTTCACAGATACGCAGTATTTT
>TRBJ1-5|TRBV12-3/TRBV12-4|many|NA
CASSLPGQPQHF
TGTGCCAGCAGTTTACCCGGTCAGCCCCAGCATTTT
>TRBJ1-1|TRBV27|few|NA
CASSLSQVGLEAFF
TGTGCCAGCAGTTTATCGCAAGTTGGCCTTGAAGCTTTCTTT
>TRBJ2-1|TRBV9|NA|NA
CASSVGGSLDEQFF
TGTGCCAGCAGCGTAGGTGGCTCCCTCGATGAGCAGTTCTTC
>TRBJ2-2|TRBV6-1|NA|TRBD1
CASSEGSLTGGFGELFF
TGTGCCAGCAGTGAAGGGTCTTTGACAGGGGGCTTCGGGGAGCTGTTTTTT
>TRBJ2-3|TRBV7-2|NA|NA
CASSLGGRIDTQYF
TGTGCCAGCAGCTTAGGGGGGAGGATAGATACGCAGTATTTT
>TRBJ2-7|TRBV4-3|few|NA
CASRQINYEQYF
TGCGCCAGCAGGCAAATTAACTACGAGCAGTACTTC
>TRBJ2-3|TRBV5-1|NA|TRBD2
CASSSFGTSGSTDTQYF
TGCGCCAGCAGCTCCTTCGGGACTAGCGGAAGCACAGATACGCAGTATTTT
>TRBJ2-5|TRBV15|few|NA
CATSREVAETQYF
TGTGCCACCAGCAGAGAGGTGGCGGAGACCCAGTACTTC
>TRBJ2-7|TRBV6-2/TRBV6-3|few|NA
CASSRGAGPVEQYF
TGTGCCAGCAGTAGGGGGGCGGGACCTGTCGAGCAGTACTTC
>TRBJ2-5|TRBV11-2|NA|TRBD1
CASSLGTGGDRTETQYF
TGTGCCAGCAGCTTGGGGACAGGGGGCGATCGAACAGAGACCCAGTACTTC
>TRBJ2-3|TRBV5-6|many|TRBD1
CASSLGTGGTHADTQYF
TGTGCCAGCAGCTTGGGGACAGGGGGGACGCACGCAGATACGCAGTATTTT
>TRBJ2-2|TRBV7-9|many|TRBD1
CASSFSPGGRTGELFF
TGTGCCAGCAGCTTTAGTCCAGGGGGTCGGACCGGGGAGCTGTTTTTT
>TRBJ2-1|TRBV3-1|NA|TRBD2
CASSRYTSGGWYNEQFF
TGTGCCAGCAGCCGATATACTAGCGGGGGCTGGTACAATGAGCAGTTCTTC
>TRBJ2-7|TRBV10-3|NA|TRBD1
CAISPGQGYEQYF
TGTGCCATCAGCCCCGGACAGGGCTACGAGCAGTACTTC
>TRBJ1-2|TRBV5-1|few|NA
CASSWMDRGDYGYTF
TGCGCCAGCAGCTGGATGGATAGAGGGGACTATGGCTACACCTTC
>TRBJ1-2|TRBV28|NA|NA
CASSFGTGTVYGYTF
TGTGCCAGCAGTTTTGGCACAGGAACAGTCTATGGCTACACCTTC